The source of this TCR beta chain is a study of post-analysis software for immune sequencing data. Looking at the study overall: The disease courses covered relapsing-remitting, secondary progressive and progressive-relapsing multiple sclerosis. Study-level results: Comparison of patients with controls showed about 5 TRBV segments more frequent in patients, TRBV5-6, TRBV5-1 and TRBV20-1 among them. Samples from a shared batch, those prepared together, strongly co-clustered by F measure.

The CDR3 consists of 15 residues. Trimming took 4 bases from V and 8 from J; bases not matched to a gene: 7. The germline V gene has CDR1 LGHDT and CDR2 YNNKEL (reference sequence). This clonotype has a handful of counts. What it binds is unknown. The TCR beta cDNA libraries contained unique molecular identifiers. Around 500,000 cDNA molecules were obtained from about 1 to 10 million T cells. One entry per CDR3 protein results from TCRdb running MiXCR on the PCR reads. Of about 540,000 distinct CDR3 sequences in the sample, 30% to 40% were seen once. The V call is TRBV3-1, the J call TRBJ2-4; 11 bases line up with TRBD1. This TCR was sampled from a girl aged 2 to 17 with multiple sclerosis. The sample taken for sequencing was blood. DNA for the CDR3: TGTGCCAGCAGCCGTGGACCGGGACAGGGGGACATTCAGTACTTC. Translating gives CASSRGPGQGDIQYF.